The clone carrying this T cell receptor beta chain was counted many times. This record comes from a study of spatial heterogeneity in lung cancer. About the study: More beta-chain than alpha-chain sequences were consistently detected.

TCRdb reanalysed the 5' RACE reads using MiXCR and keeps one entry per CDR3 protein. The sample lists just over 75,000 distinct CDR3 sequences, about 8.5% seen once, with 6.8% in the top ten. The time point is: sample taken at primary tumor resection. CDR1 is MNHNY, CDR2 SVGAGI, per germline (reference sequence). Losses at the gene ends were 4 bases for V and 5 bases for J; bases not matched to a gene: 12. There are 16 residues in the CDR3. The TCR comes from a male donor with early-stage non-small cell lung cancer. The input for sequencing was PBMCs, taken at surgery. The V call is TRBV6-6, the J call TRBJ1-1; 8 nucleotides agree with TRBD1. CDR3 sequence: CASSSPRGQSRTEAFF. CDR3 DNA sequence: TGTGCCAGCAGTTCGCCCAGGGGGCAATCGAGAACTGAAGCTTTCTTT.